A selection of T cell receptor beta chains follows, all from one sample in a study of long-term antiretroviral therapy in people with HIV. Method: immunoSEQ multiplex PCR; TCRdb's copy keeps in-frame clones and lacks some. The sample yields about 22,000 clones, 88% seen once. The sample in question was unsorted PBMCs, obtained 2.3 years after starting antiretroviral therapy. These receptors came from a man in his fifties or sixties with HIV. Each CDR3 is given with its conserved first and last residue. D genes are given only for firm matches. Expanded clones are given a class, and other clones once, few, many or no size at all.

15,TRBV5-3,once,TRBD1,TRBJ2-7,CARSHRDSDSYEQYF,TGTGCCAGAAGCCACCGGGACAGCGACTCCTACGAGCAGTACTTC
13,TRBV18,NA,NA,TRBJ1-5,CASSPGFNQPQHF,TGTGCCAGCTCACCAGGGTTTAATCAGCCCCAGCATTTT
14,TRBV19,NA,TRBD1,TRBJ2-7,CASSAGTGGYEQYF,TGTGCCAGTAGCGCCGGGACAGGAGGTTACGAGCAGTACTTC
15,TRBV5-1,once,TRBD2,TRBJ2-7,CASSLGGGSVGEQYF,TGCGCCAGCAGCTTGGGGGGCGGGAGCGTTGGGGAGCAGTACTTC
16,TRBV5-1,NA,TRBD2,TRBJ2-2,CASSFTSGRNTGELFF,TGCGCCAGCAGCTTTACTAGCGGAAGAAACACCGGGGAGCTGTTTTTT
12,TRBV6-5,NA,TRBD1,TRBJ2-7,CASRTGMNEQYF,TGTGCCAGCCGGACAGGGATGAACGAGCAGTACTTC
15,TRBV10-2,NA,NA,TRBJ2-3,CASGSGILSTDTQYF,TGCGCCAGCGGGTCCGGAATCCTTAGCACAGATACGCAGTATTTT
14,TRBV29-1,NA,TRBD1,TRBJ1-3,CSVVFRGSGNTIYF,TGCAGCGTTGTATTCAGGGGGTCCGGAAACACCATATATTTT
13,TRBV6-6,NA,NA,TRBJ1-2,CARPKNLGYGYTF,TGTGCCAGGCCAAAAAATCTGGGATATGGCTACACCTTC
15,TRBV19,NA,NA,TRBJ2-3,CASSITTFHPDTQYF,TGTGCCAGTAGTATAACTACGTTCCATCCAGATACGCAGTATTTT
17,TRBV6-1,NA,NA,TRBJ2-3,CASSELANQGRGDTQYF,TGTGCCAGCAGTGAACTCGCAAACCAGGGCCGGGGAGATACGCAGTATTTT
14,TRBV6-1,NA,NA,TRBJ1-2,CASSEGTSNYGYTF,TGTGCCAGCAGCGAAGGGACTTCGAACTATGGCTACACCTTC
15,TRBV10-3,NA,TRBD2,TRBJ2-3,CASWTSGGHTDTQYF,TGTGCCTCTTGGACTAGCGGGGGTCACACAGATACGCAGTATTTT
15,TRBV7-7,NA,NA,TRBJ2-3,CASSLGRLNTDTQYF,TGTGCTAGCAGCTTGGGCAGGCTAAACACAGATACGCAGTATTTT
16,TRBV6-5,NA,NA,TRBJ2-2,CASSYGGLMNTGELFF,TGTGCCAGCAGTTACGGGGGACTGATGAACACCGGGGAGCTGTTTTTT
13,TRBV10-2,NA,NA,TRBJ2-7,CASSAGSSYEQYF,TGCGCCAGCAGTGCAGGGAGCTCCTACGAGCAGTACTTC